This TCR beta chain was sequenced during a study of T cells in Graves' hyperthyroidism and ophthalmopathy. From germline, CDR1 is GTSNPN and CDR2 SVGIG (reference sequence). Trimming pared 0 bases from V and 2 bases from J, leaving 16 bases between. The CDR3 sequence is 16 residues long. Study results and caveats: The model's output predicted ophthalmopathy at a median of roughly seven months prior to onset. Most expanded thyroid clonotypes above 0.001 recurred in blood.

RNA transcripts served as the template for amplifying TCR beta CDR3 regions. TCR CDR3 regions were first amplified by RT-PCR with HTBI primers. A single record per CDR3 protein comes from TCRdb applying MiXCR to the multiplex PCR reads. The table records approximately 500,000 distinct CDR3 sequences, around 46% of them present only once. Patients aged 18 to 65 had newly diagnosed hyperthyroidism of under 2 months' duration. Patients showing uncontrolled infection, other autoimmune disease, pregnancy or lactation were ineligible. On this clonotype: Its antigen is undetermined.

This sequence joins TRBV30 and TRBJ2-5; tentative D call: TRBD1 (6 bases). The receptor was isolated from a woman aged 18-35 years with Graves' hyperthyroidism. Material for sequencing was peripheral blood or thyroid tissue (not recorded which). CDR3: CAWSVGAQGQQETQYF. CDR3 coding DNA: TGTGCCTGGAGTGTAGGGGCGCAGGGGCAACAAGAGACCCAGTACTTC.